The 23 T cell receptor beta chains given below trace back to one sample, sequenced in a study of cytomegalovirus exposure and HLA in healthy donors. The primer mix had 60 Vbeta and 13 Jbeta primers. Clones were sequenced by immunoSEQ multiplex PCR, and TCRdb holds only the in-frame ones, with some missing. Of some 150,000 clones in the sample, roughly 80% were seen once. The specimen was PBMCs. The receptors here all came from a man in his thirties or forties in good health and CMV-seronegative.

The gene calls are TRBV7-5 and TRBJ2-7; no DNA check was done on the table's D call, TRBD1. TRBV7-5 is a pseudogene locus. The CDR3 totals 14 residues. The chain's CDR3 is CVRSLKVDRVEQYF. CDR3 nucleotides: TGTGTCAGAAGCTTAAAGGTCGACAGGGTTGAGCAGTACTTC.

The chain recombines TRBV19 with TRBJ1-2, with 8 bases fitting TRBD1. Per the germline V gene, CDR1 is LNHDA and CDR2 is SQIVND (reference sequence). CDR3 length equals 15 residues. V shed 7 bases, J shed 0 bases, and the junction held 7 bases outside the gene matches. The chain's CDR3 is CASKGTGGANYGYTF. CDR3 DNA: TGTGCCAGTAAGGGGACAGGTGGGGCTAACTATGGCTACACCTTC.

This chain uses TRBV21-1 with TRBJ1-2; no check of the table's D call, TRBD1, against the DNA was made. TRBV21-1 is given as a pseudogene. The CDR3 runs to 13 residues. CDR3 protein: CASSKNRRAGYTF. DNA of the CDR3: TGTGCCAGCAGTAAAAACAGGCGTGCCGGCTACACCTTC.

The chain combines TRBV6-5 with TRBJ2-2, with TRBD1 matching 12 bases. J was trimmed by 6 bases and V by 6 bases; bases with no gene match: 5. The germline gives CDR1 MNHEY, CDR2 SVGAGI. This CDR3 region has 15 residues. The CDR3 loop reads CASRPRDRGPGELFF. In nucleotides, the CDR3 is TGTGCCAGCAGACCCCGGGACAGGGGGCCCGGGGAGCTGTTTTTT.

This chain connects TRBV9 to TRBJ2-1, with TRBD2 identical over 8 bases. The J segment lost 9 bases and the V segment lost 1 base, leaving 9 bases of the junction unmatched. In germline, CDR1 is SGDLS, CDR2 YYNGEE. This CDR3 is 15 amino acids long. DNA for the CDR3: TGTGCCAGCAGCGTATCCGGGACTAGGGACGGTGAGCAGTTCTTC. Translated, it gives CASSVSGTRDGEQFF.

The J gene is TRBJ1-2, the V gene TRBV28, with 10 bases aligning to TRBD1. The CDR3 contains 15 residues. Germline CDR1 reads MDHEN; CDR2 reads SYDVKM. With 4 bases clipped from V and 1 base from J, the junction kept 3 bases outside the gene matches. CDR3 sequence: CASSWTGGINYGYTF. Here the CDR3 DNA reads TGTGCCAGCAGTTGGACAGGGGGGATTAACTATGGCTACACCTTC.

A few counts support this clone. The chain employs TRBV11-1 and TRBJ2-3, with a weak D call TRBD1 (6 bases). Germline CDR1 SGHAT, CDR2 FQDESV (reference sequence). There are 18 residues in the CDR3. V gave up 0 bases and J gave up 9 bases, with 25 bases separating them. CDR3 DNA sequence: TGTGCCAGCAGCTTAGCGCGGGCTGACAGGACCCGGTGGGAGACGCAGTATTTT. Its protein product is CASSLARADRTRWETQYF.

The rearrangement uses TRBV9 and TRBJ1-6, with D unresolved. In germline, CDR1 is SGDLS, CDR2 YYNGEE. The CDR3 is 14 residues long. V was clipped by 3 bases and J by 0 bases, with 4 bases between them. The CDR3 DNA sequence: TGTGCCAGCAGCGCCCGCTCCTATAATTCACCCCTCCACTTT. Translated: CASSARSYNSPLHF.

The DNA of the CDR3 is TGTGCCAGCAGCTTCCGGGACAGGGACTACACTGAAGCTTTCTTT. Amino acid sequence: CASSFRDRDYTEAFF. The chain uses TRBV9 and TRBJ1-1; TRBD1 aligns across 9 bases. Germline V gives CDR1 SGDLS, CDR2 YYNGEE. The CDR3 covers 15 residues. After removal of 4 bases from V and 3 bases from J, the junction contained 7 bases not matched to a gene.

This clone appeared a single time. The V gene is TRBV7-9, the J gene TRBJ1-1; the match to TRBD1 covers 8 bases. The CDR3 is 14 residues long. The V gene end was trimmed by 5 bases and the J gene end by 5 bases; junction bases not matched to a gene: 7. The germline gives CDR1 SEHNR, CDR2 FQNEAQ (reference sequence). This CDR3 is CASSRQGQGTEAFF. CDR3 coding DNA: TGTGCCAGCAGCCGACAGGGGCAGGGGACTGAAGCTTTCTTT.

The chain carries TRBV9 and TRBJ2-5; 10 nucleotides agree with TRBD2. CDR3 length: 17 amino acids. V lost 4 bases and J lost 2; bases outside the gene matches: 11. Germline V lookup: CDR1 SGDLS, CDR2 YYNGEE. DNA of the CDR3: TGTGCCAGCAGCTCCCCACGAGGAGCGGGGGGGCAAGAGACCCAGTACTTC. Translated, it gives CASSSPRGAGGQETQYF.

V gene TRBV6-4 combines with J gene TRBJ2-2; 7 bases agree with TRBD1. This CDR3 is 14 amino acids long. The V and J ends lost 6 bases and 3 bases, in that order; junction bases with no gene match: 4. CDR1 MRHNA and CDR2 SNTAGT come from the germline V gene. The CDR3 region has the DNA TGTGCCAGCAGGGGGACAGCCTACACCGGGGAGCTGTTTTTT. The encoded protein is CASRGTAYTGELFF.

The chain employs TRBV11-2 and TRBJ1-1; no clear D. Germline assignment: CDR1 SGHAT and CDR2 FQNNGV. The CDR3 has 16 amino acids. Trimming removed 5 bases at V and 1 base at J, with 17 bases between. CDR3 DNA sequence: TGTGCCAGCAGCCCCCGGGAGTGGAGGGAGAACACTGAAGCTTTCTTT. Protein: CASSPREWRENTEAFF.

The chain recombines TRBV2 with TRBJ2-3; the match to TRBD2 covers 14 bases. The CDR3 contains 18 residues. Germline V gene lookup returns CDR1 SNHLY and CDR2 FYNNEI. The V segment lost 6 bases and the J segment 0 bases; nucleotides outside the gene matches: 8. The CDR3 nucleotides read TGTGCCAGCAGGGAGACTAGCGGGGGGGGTACTAGCACAGATACGCAGTATTTT. Protein: CASRETSGGGTSTDTQYF.

This clone was seen a single time. J is TRBJ1-1 and V is TRBV7-3, with 9 bases aligning to TRBD1. V dropped 4 bases and J dropped 9; count of bases not matched to a gene: 3. The CDR3 has 12 residues. In germline, CDR1 is SGHTA, CDR2 FQGTGA. As DNA, the CDR3 is TGTGCCAGCAGCTCGGACAGGGGCAAAGCTTTCTTT. As protein: CASSSDRGKAFF. Supplemented by reference TRBV7-3 and TRBJ1-1, the full variable domain reads GAGVSQTPSNKVTEKGKYVELRCDPISGHTALYWYRQSLGQGPEFLIYFQGTGAADDSGLPNDRFFAVRPEGSVSTLKIQRTERGDSAVYLCASSSDRGKAFFGQGTRLTVV.

This clone appeared once. J is TRBJ1-5 and V is TRBV30; D is uncertain. Germline V gene data show CDR1 as GTSNPN and CDR2 as SVGIG (reference sequence). Trimming removed 5 bases at V and 4 bases at J, with 9 bases between. This CDR3 has 12 amino acids. The CDR3 protein is CAWADSNQPQHF. The CDR3, as DNA: TGTGCCTGGGCCGACTCTAATCAGCCCCAGCATTTT.

The gene calls are TRBV29-1 and TRBJ1-1; D call uncertain. CDR1 and CDR2 (germline): SQVTM, ANQGSEA. The CDR3 covers 13 residues. V was cut by 7 bases and J by 1 base, with 13 bases left in between. CDR3 sequence: CSGGYGENTEAFF. As DNA, the CDR3 is TGCAGCGGAGGGTACGGGGAGAACACTGAAGCTTTCTTT.

The chain joins TRBV9 to TRBJ1-1; D is unresolved. Germline CDR1 and CDR2: SGDLS and YYNGEE. The CDR3 totals 15 residues. Trimming removed 0 bases from V and 0 bases from J, with 9 bases in between. Here the CDR3 DNA reads TGTGCCAGCAGCGTAGATACAACCATGAACACTGAAGCTTTCTTT. Translating gives CASSVDTTMNTEAFF. Full variable domain (rest looked up from reference TRBV9 and TRBJ1-1): DSGVTQTPKHLITATGQRVTLRCSPRSGDLSVYWYQQSLDQGLQFLIQYYNGEERAKGNILERFSAQQFPDLHSELNLSSLELGDSALYFCASSVDTTMNTEAFFGQGTRLTVV.

The chain joins TRBV10-3 to TRBJ1-5; TRBD1 is a possible D gene (6 bases). The ends were cut back, 9 bases at V and 6 bases at J, with 12 bases in the middle. Germline loops: CDR1 ENHRY, CDR2 SYGVKD. This CDR3 has 12 residues. The CDR3 here is CAIQGPGQPQHF. The CDR3 nucleotides read TGTGCCATACAGGGCCCTGGTCAGCCCCAGCATTTT.

The chain joins TRBV5-1 to TRBJ2-7, with a weak D call TRBD1 (5 bases). CDR1 is SGHRS and CDR2 is YFSETQ in the germline V gene. CDR3 length equals 14 residues. Trimming stripped 0 bases from V and 3 bases from J, with 10 bases between. As DNA, the CDR3 is TGCGCCAGCAGCTTGGACAGGCCCGACTACGAGCAGTACTTC. This codes for CASSLDRPDYEQYF.

The table lists this clone with a count of one. This chain joins TRBV11-2 and TRBJ1-3; unclear D gene. Looked up from germline, CDR1 is SGHAT and CDR2 is FQNNGV. Trimming took 1 base from V and 0 from J, leaving 10 bases between them. CDR3 length: 16 residues. The CDR3 DNA is TGTGCCAGCAGCTTAGCCCGGGGAGGCTCTGGAAACACCATATATTTT. It is translated as CASSLARGGSGNTIYF.

This sequence joins TRBV4-2 and TRBJ2-7; 9 positions agree with TRBD2. The ends lost 1 base at V and 6 bases at J; junction bases unmatched: 22. CDR1 and CDR2 from the germline V gene are LGHNA and YNFKEQ. The CDR3 length is 20 residues. This CDR3 is CASSQAPASGGFDSLREQYF. CDR3 sequence (DNA): TGTGCCAGCAGCCAAGCCCCCGCCAGCGGGGGGTTCGACAGCCTTCGCGAGCAGTACTTC.

J is TRBJ2-7 and V is TRBV2; 8 bases fit TRBD1. Germline values: CDR1 SNHLY, CDR2 FYNNEI. V gave up 6 bases and J gave up 2 bases; unmatched junction bases: 6. The CDR3 totals 14 residues. CDR3: CASSPPGQAYEQYF. CDR3 DNA sequence: TGTGCCAGCAGCCCACCGGGACAGGCCTACGAGCAGTACTTC.